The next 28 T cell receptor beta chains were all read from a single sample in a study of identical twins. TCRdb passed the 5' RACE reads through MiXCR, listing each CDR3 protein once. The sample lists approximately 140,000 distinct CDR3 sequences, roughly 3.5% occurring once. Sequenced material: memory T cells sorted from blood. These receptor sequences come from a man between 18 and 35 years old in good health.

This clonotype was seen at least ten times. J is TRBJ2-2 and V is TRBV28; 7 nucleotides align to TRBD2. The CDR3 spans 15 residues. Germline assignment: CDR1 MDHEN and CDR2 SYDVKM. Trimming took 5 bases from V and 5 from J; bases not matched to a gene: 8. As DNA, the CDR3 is TGTGCCAGCAGTAGAACTAGCGCGGGGACCGGGGAGCTGTTTTTT. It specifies CASSRTSAGTGELFF.

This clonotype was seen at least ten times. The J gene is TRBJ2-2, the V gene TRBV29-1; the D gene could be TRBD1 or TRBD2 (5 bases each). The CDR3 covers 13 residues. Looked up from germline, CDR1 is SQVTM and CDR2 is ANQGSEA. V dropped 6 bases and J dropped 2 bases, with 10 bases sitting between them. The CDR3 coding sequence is TGCAGCGTCCGGGACCTAAACACCGGGGAGCTGTTTTTT. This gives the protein CSVRDLNTGELFF.

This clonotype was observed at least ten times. The CDR3 DNA sequence: TGTGCCACCAGCAGAGTTCCTGTGGGGCCGGAGTACTTC. Translated: CATSRVPVGPEYF. The genes are TRBV15 and TRBJ2-7, with D perhaps matching TRBD1 (5 bases). Germline V CDR1 and CDR2: LNHNV, YYDKDF (reference sequence). This CDR3 has 13 residues. Trimming removed 1 base from V and 11 bases from J, with 15 bases in between.

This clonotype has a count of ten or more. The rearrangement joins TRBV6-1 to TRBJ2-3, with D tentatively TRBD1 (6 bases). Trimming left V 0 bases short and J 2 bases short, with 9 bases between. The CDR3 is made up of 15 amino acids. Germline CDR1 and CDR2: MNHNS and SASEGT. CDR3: CASSEATGNTDTQYF. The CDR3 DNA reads TGTGCCAGCAGTGAAGCAACAGGGAACACAGATACGCAGTATTTT.

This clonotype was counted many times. CDR3 DNA sequence: TGTGCCAGCAGTGCATCGAGCACAGATACGCAGTATTTT. It specifies CASSASSTDTQYF. The gene calls are TRBV6-4 and TRBJ2-3; D unclear. There are 13 residues in the CDR3. The V and J ends lost 4 bases and 0 bases respectively, with 5 bases between them. CDR1 is MRHNA, CDR2 SNTAGT, per germline.

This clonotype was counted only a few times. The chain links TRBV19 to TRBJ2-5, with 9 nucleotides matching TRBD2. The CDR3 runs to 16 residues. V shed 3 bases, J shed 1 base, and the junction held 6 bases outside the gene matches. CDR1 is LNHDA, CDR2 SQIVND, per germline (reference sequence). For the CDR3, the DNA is TGTGCCAGTAGTATGTCGGGCGGGAGGGCCCAAGAGACCCAGTACTTC. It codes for CASSMSGGRAQETQYF.

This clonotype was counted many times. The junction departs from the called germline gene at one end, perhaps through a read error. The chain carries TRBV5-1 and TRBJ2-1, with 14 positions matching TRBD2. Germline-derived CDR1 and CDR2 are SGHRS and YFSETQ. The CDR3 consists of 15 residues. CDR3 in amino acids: CASSSTGTSGSEKFF. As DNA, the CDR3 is TGCGCCAGCAGCTCTACCGGGACTAGCGGGAGTGAGAAGTTCTTC.

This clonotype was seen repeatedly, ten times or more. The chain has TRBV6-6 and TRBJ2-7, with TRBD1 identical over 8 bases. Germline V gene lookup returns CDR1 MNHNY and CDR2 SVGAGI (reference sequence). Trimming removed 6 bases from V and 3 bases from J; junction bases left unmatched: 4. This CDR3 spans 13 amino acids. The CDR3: CASRAGGHYEQYF. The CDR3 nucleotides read TGTGCCAGCAGGGCAGGGGGCCACTACGAGCAGTACTTC.

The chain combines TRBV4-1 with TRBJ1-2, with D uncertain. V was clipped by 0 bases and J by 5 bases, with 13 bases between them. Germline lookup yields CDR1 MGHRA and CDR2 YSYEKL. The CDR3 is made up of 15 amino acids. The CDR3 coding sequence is TGCGCCAGCAGCCAAGACCCTAGTCACAGATATGGCTACACCTTC. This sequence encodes CASSQDPSHRYGYTF.

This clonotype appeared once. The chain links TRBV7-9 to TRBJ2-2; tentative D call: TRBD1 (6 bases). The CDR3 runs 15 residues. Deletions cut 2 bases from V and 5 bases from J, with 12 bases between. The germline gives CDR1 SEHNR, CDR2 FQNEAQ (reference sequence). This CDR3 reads CASSLPQGITGELFF. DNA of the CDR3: TGTGCCAGCAGCTTACCTCAGGGGATTACCGGGGAGCTGTTTTTT.

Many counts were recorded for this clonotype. For the CDR3, the DNA is TGCGCCAGCAGCTTGGACGGTCAGAAGAACACTGAAGCTTTCTTT. As protein: CASSLDGQKNTEAFF. This sequence joins TRBV5-1 and TRBJ1-1; D gene uncertain. V was shortened by 0 bases and J by 1 base, with 10 bases between the two germline ends. Germline V gene data show CDR1 as SGHRS and CDR2 as YFSETQ. The CDR3 has 15 residues.

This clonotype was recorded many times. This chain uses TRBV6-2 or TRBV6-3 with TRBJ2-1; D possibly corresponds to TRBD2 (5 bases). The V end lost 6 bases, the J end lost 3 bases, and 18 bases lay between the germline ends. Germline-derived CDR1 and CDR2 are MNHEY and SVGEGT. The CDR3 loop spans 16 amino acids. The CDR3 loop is CASSPVPGGRYNEQFF. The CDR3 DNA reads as TGTGCCAGCAGCCCAGTCCCCGGCGGGCGCTACAATGAGCAGTTCTTC.

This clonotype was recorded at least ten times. DNA of the CDR3: TGCGCCAGCAAGGGGGATACAGATACGCAGTATTTT. Its protein is CASKGDTDTQYF. This chain joins TRBV4-1 and TRBJ2-3; a weak D match, TRBD1 (6 bases). Looked up from germline, CDR1 is MGHRA and CDR2 is YSYEKL. V lost 7 bases and J lost 3, with 8 bases in between. CDR3 length equals 12 residues.

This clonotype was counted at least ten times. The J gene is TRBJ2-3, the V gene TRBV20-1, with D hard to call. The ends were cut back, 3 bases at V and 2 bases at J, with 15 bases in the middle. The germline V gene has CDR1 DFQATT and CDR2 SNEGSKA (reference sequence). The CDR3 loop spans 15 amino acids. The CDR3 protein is CSASAPFGDTDTQYF. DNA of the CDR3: TGCAGTGCTAGTGCTCCGTTTGGAGACACAGATACGCAGTATTTT.

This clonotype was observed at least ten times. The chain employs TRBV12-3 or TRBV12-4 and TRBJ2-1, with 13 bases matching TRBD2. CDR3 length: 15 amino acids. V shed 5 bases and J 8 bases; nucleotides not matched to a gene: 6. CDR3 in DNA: TGTGCCAGCAGTCCAGGGACTAGCGGGACAGATGAGCAGTTCTTC. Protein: CASSPGTSGTDEQFF.

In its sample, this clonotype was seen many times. The CDR3 sequence: CASSQRDRGPRWETQYF. CDR3 DNA sequence: TGTGCCAGCAGCCAGAGGGACAGGGGTCCCCGGTGGGAGACCCAGTACTTC. The genes are TRBV3-1 and TRBJ2-5; 10 positions agree with TRBD1. The germline V gene encodes CDR1 LGHDT and CDR2 YNNKEL (reference sequence). This CDR3 is 17 amino acids long. Trimming at V came to 3 bases and at J to 5 bases, leaving 12 bases not matched to a gene.

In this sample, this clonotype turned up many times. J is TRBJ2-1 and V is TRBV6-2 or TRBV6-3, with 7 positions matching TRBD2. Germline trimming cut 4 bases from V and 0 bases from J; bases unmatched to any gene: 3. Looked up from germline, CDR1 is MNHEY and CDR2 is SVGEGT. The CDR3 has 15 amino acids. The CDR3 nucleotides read TGTGCCAGCAGTTCCGGGAGGAGCTCCTACAATGAGCAGTTCTTC. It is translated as CASSSGRSSYNEQFF.

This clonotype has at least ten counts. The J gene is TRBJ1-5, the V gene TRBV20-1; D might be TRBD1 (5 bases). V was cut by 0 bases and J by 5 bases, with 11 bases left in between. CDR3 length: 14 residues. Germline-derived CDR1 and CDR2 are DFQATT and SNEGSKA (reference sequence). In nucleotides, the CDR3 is TGCAGTGCTAGAGATCGGGGACTCGATCAGCCCCAGCATTTT. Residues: CSARDRGLDQPQHF.

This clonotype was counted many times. For the CDR3, the DNA is TGCGCCAGCAGCGAGACAGGAGTGGATCAGCCCCAGCATTTT. This gives the protein CASSETGVDQPQHF. The J gene is TRBJ1-5, the V gene TRBV5-1, with a tentative D call TRBD1 (6 bases). This CDR3 is built from 14 residues. Germline values: CDR1 SGHRS, CDR2 YFSETQ. The V end lost 4 bases, the J end lost 5 bases, and 13 bases lay between the germline ends. The full variable domain, its missing parts supplied by reference TRBV5-1 and TRBJ1-5, is KAGVTQTPRYLIKTRGQQVTLSCSPISGHRSVSWYQQTPGQGLQFLFEYFSETQRNKGNFPGRFSGRQFSNSRSEMNVSTLELGDSALYLCASSETGVDQPQHFGDGTRLSIL.

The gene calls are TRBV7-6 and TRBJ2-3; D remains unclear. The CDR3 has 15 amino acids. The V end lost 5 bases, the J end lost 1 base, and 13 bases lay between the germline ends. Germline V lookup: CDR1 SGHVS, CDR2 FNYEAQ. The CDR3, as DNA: TGTGCCAGCAGCCAAAGTATTCGGGGCACAGATACGCAGTATTTT. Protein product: CASSQSIRGTDTQYF.

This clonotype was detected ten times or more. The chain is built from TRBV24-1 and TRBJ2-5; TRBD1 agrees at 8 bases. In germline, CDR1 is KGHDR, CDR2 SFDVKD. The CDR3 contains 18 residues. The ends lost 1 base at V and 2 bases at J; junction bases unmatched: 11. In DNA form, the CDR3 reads TGTGCCACCAGTGATTTCCGAGGGAGACAGGGGCGGCAAGAGACCCAGTACTTC. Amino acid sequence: CATSDFRGRQGRQETQYF.

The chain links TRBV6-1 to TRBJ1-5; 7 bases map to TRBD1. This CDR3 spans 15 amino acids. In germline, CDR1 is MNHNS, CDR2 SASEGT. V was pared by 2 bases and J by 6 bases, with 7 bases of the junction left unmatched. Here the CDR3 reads CASSEPGTAAQPQHF. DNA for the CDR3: TGTGCCAGCAGTGAACCCGGGACAGCGGCTCAGCCCCAGCATTTT.

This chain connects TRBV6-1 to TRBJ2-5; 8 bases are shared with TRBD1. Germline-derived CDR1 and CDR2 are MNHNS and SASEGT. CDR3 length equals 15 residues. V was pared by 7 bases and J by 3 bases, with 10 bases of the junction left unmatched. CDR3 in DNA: TGTGCCAGCAATCGACAGGGGAAAGAAGAAGAGACCCAGTACTTC. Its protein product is CASNRQGKEEETQYF.

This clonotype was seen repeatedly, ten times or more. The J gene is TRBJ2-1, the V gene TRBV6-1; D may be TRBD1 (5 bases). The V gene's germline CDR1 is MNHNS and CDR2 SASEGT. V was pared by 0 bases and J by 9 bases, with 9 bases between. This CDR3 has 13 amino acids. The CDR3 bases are TGTGCCAGCAGTGAAGCAAGGGGCCTTGAGCAGTTCTTC. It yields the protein CASSEARGLEQFF.

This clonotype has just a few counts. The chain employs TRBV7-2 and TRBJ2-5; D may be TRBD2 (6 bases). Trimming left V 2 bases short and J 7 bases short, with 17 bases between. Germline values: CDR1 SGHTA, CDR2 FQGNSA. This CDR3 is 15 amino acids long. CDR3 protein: CASSLSPGGLGTQYF. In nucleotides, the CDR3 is TGTGCCAGCAGCTTATCCCCCGGAGGGTTGGGGACCCAGTACTTC.

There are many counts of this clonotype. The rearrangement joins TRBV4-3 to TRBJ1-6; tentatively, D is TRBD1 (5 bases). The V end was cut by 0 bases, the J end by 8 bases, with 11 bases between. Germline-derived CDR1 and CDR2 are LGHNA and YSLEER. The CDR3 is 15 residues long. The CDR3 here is CASSQDRQRYSPLHF. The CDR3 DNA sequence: TGCGCCAGCAGCCAAGACCGACAGAGATATTCACCCCTCCACTTT.

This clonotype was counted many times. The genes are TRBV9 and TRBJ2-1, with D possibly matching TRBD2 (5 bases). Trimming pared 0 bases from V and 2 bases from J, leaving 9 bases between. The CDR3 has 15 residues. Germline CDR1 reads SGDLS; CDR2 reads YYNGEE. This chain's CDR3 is CASSVESSPYNEQFF. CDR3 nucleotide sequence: TGTGCCAGCAGCGTAGAGTCTAGCCCCTACAATGAGCAGTTCTTC.

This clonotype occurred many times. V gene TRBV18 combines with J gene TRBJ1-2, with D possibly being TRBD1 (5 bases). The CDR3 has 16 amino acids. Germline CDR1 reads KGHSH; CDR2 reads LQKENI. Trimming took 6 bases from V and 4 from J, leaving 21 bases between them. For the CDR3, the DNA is TGTGCCAGCTCCGAATACGGGGGGTCCTACCCCTATGGCTACACCTTC. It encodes CASSEYGGSYPYGYTF.